This T cell receptor beta chain was sequenced during a study of T-cell reconstitution after alpha-beta-depleted transplantation in children. This clonotype was observed a few times. Molecular barcoding with unique molecular identifiers was used for the TCRbeta library. Via MiXCR, TCRdb re-called the PCR reads, giving one row per CDR3 protein. The sample lists 330,000 or so distinct CDR3 sequences, about a tenth occurring once. V was pared by 5 bases and J by 6 bases, with 11 bases of the junction left unmatched. The CDR3 extends over 15 amino acids. The germline V gene has CDR1 SNHLY and CDR2 FYNNEI. V is TRBV2 and J is TRBJ2-7, with TRBD1 matching over 9 bases. The sample in question was PBMCs from the stem cell graft donor, obtained from the stem cell graft. This TCR was recovered from a human donor who donated a stem cell graft to a child with acute lymphoblastic leukemia. The DNA of the CDR3 is TGTGCCAGCAGTCTACAGGGGGCCGTGGGTCTCGAGCAGTACTTC. Its protein is CASSLQGAVGLEQYF.